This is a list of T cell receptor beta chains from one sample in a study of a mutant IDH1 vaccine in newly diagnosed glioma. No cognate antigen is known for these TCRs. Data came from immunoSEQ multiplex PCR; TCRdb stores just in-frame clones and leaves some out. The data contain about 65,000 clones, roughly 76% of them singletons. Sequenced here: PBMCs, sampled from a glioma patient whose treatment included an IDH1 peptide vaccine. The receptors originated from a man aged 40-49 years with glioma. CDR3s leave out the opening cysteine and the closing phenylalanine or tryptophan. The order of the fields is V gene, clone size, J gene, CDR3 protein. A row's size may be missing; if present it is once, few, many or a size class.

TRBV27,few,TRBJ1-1,ASTNRGQAF
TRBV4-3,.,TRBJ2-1,ASSQVHNEQF
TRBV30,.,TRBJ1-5,AWSGTDNQPQH
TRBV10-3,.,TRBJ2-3,AIKKGGTADTQY
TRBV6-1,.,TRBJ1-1,ASSQGVTEAF
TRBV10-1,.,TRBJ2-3,ASSESWEQGRGTQY
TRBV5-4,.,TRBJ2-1,ASSRLGVSSYNEQF
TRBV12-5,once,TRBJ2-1,ASADPGTGVNNEQF
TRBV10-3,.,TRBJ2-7,AISVTGREQY
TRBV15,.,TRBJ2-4,ATSGGTRRDQY
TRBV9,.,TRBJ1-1,ASSAVEVPQTEAF
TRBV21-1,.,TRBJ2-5,ASSKLWQGTTAQY
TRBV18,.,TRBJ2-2,ASSPHAGALNTGELF
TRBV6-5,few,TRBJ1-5,ASSLGGDQPQH
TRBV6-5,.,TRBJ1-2,ASSYSSGPYGYT
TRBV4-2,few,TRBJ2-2,ASSQSGAGGPDTGELF
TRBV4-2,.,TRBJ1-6,ASSQDQGPGPISYNSPLH
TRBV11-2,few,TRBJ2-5,ASSLVGGGPGETQY
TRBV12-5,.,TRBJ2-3,ASGDSLTDTQY
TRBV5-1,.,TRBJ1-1,ASSLRTGGENTEAF
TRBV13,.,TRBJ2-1,ASSPRTSGDNEQF
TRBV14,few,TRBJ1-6,ASSQSVGGFSPLH
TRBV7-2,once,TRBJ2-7,ASSSYDGVAYEQY
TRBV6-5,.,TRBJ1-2,ASRRAWGGYGYT
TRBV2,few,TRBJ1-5,ASSEALSNQPQH
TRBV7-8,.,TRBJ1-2,ASSLGTGVNYGYT
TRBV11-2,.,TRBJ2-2,ASSLVSGSGTGELF
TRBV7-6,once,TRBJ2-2,ASSYTLGTGELF
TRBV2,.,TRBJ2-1,ASRYNEQF
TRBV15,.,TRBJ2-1,ATSPRGAGSYNEQF
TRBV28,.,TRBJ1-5,ASSPYIQPQH
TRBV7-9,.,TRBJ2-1,ASSLETGSYNEQF
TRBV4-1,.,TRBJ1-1,ASSQGRLEVNTEAF
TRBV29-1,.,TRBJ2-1,SGGLPRPNEQF
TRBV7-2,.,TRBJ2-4,ASSPHLDSLAKNIQY
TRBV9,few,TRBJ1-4,ASSPPAGVEKLF
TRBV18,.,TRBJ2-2,ASSPSAQHTGELF
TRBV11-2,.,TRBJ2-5,ASSARVRAQETQY
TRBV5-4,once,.,ASSPGPKAGGFSYEQY
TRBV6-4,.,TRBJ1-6,ASSDSRQGESPLH
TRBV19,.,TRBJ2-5,ASSATDRSGTQY
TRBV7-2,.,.,ASSLKSSYEQY
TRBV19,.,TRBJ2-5,ASSILRGETQY
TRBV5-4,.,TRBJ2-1,ASSNREYNEQF
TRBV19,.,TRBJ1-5,ASSTTAGALSQPQH
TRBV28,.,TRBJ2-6,ASSLPGAGGANVLT
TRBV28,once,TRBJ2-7,ASSATAYEQY
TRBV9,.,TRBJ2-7,ASSALAGGSYEQY
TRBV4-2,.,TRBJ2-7,ASSPASGRPYEQY
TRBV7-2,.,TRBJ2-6,ASSLKTGGFAGANVLT
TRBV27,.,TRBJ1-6,ASSSLGSPLH
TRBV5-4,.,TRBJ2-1,ASSSSGTSGGAIWNEQF
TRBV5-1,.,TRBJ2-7,ASSFYGSGYEQY
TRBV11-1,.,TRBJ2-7,ASSSPGQGRPTEQY
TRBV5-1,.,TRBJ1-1,ASSLGTGGRDTEAF
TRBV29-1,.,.,SVTRTSGRSSYEQY
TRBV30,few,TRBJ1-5,AWKGQGSHQPQH